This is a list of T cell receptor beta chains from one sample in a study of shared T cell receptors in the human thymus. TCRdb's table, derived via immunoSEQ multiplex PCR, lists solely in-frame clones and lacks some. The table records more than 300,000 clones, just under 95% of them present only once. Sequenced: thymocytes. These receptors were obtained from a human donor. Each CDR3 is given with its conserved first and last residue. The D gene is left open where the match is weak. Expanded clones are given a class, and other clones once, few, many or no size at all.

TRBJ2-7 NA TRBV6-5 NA CASRTGTGRGEQYF TGTGCCAGCAGAACCGGGACTGGGCGGGGAGAGCAGTACTTC
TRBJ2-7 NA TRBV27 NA CASSPPQAPGGEQYF TGTGCCAGCAGTCCACCACAGGCCCCTGGGGGAGAGCAGTACTTC
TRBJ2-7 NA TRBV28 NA CASSPRDGGYEQYF TGTGCCAGCAGTCCCCGGGACGGCGGCTACGAGCAGTACTTC
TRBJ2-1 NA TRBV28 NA CASSLYGLLRDRPNNEQFF TGTGCCAGCAGTTTATATGGCCTCCTCCGGGACCGCCCGAACAATGAGCAGTTCTTC
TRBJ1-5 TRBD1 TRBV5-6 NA CASSLYPGGYSNQPQHF TGTGCCAGCAGCTTGTATCCAGGGGGTTATAGCAATCAGCCCCAGCATTTT
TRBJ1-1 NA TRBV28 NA CASSPGEGVGGNTEAFF TGTGCCAGCAGTCCCGGCGAGGGCGTGGGGGGGAACACTGAAGCTTTCTTT
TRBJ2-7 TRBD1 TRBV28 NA CASSWDRVHEQYF TGTGCCAGCAGTTGGGACAGAGTACACGAGCAGTACTTC
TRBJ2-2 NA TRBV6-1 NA CASKGGVPGELFF TGTGCCAGCAAAGGAGGGGTGCCCGGGGAGCTGTTTTTT
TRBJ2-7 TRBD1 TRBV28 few CASSFRTGGDRAHEQYF TGTGCCAGCAGTTTCCGGACCGGCGGGGACAGGGCCCACGAGCAGTACTTC
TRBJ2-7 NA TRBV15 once CATSREREVAAYEQYF TGTGCCACCAGCAGAGAGCGTGAAGTAGCCGCCTACGAGCAGTACTTC
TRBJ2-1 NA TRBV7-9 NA CASSLAIPRDEQFF TGTGCCAGCAGCTTAGCGATCCCCAGAGATGAGCAGTTCTTC
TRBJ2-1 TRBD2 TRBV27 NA CASSSQREGSSYNEQFF TGTGCCAGCAGTTCTCAGCGGGAGGGTAGTTCCTACAATGAGCAGTTCTTC
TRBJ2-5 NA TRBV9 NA CASSVGSNQETQYF TGTGCCAGCAGCGTAGGCAGTAACCAAGAGACCCAGTACTTC
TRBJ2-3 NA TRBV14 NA CASSQENSGEADTQYF TGTGCCAGCAGCCAAGAGAATAGCGGAGAGGCAGATACGCAGTATTTT
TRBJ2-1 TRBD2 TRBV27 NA CASRLAGLYNEQFF TGTGCCAGCAGACTAGCGGGACTATACAATGAGCAGTTCTTC
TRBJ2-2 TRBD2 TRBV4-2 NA CASSPLRGTSGKSNTGELFF TGTGCCAGCAGCCCCCTTAGAGGGACTAGCGGGAAGTCGAACACCGGGGAGCTGTTTTTT
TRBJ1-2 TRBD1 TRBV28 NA CASSFHGASGAAGGHYGYTF TGTGCCAGCAGTTTTCATGGTGCATCTGGGGCTGCAGGGGGCCACTATGGCTACACCTTC
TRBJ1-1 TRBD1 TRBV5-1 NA CASSRTGPNTEAFF TGCGCCAGTTCACGGACAGGACCCAACACTGAAGCTTTCTTT
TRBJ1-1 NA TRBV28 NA CASSRTEAFF TGTGCCAGCAGTCGTACTGAAGCTTTCTTT
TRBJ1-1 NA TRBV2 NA CASSEGAVMNTEAFF TGTGCCAGCAGTGAAGGGGCAGTCATGAACACTGAAGCTTTCTTT
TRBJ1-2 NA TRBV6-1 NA CASSEDMGNGYTF TGTGCCAGCAGTGAAGATATGGGGAATGGCTACACCTTC
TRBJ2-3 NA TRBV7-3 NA CASSFHRGTDTQYF TGTGCCAGCAGCTTCCACAGGGGCACAGATACGCAGTATTTT
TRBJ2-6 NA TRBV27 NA CASSLGAALSGANVLTF TGTGCCAGCAGTTTAGGGGCAGCCCTCTCTGGGGCCAACGTCCTGACTTTC
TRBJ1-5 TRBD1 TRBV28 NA CASSPGTGTNQPQHF TGTGCCAGCAGTCCCGGGACAGGGACAAATCAGCCCCAGCATTTT
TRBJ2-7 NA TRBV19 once CASSIKGRPSYEQYF TGTGCCAGTAGTATAAAGGGGCGACCCTCCTACGAGCAGTACTTC
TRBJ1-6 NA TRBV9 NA CASSPSPTAHNSPLHF TGTGCCAGCAGCCCCTCCCCAACAGCCCATAATTCACCCCTCCACTTT
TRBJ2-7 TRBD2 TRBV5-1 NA CASSLVFGLAGSYEQYF TGCGCCAGCAGCTTGGTCTTTGGGCTAGCGGGTTCTTACGAGCAGTACTTC
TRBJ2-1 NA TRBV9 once CASSPTGESYNEQFF TGTGCCAGCAGTCCCACGGGAGAGTCCTACAATGAGCAGTTCTTC